This record looks at one TCR beta chain sequence and its context. Its matching antigen is unknown. The data originate from a study of cytomegalovirus exposure and HLA in healthy donors. Whole-study findings and limits: Many donors carried some public TCRs, although rarity characterized most TCR sequences. Some highly shared sequence variants likely arose as a pipeline artifact.

With 60 Vbeta and 13 Jbeta primers, the PCR was carried out. Here immunoSEQ multiplex PCR was the method, and the copy in TCRdb shows in-frame clones only, minus some. The sample includes some 140,000 clones, over 70% seen only once; the top ten take 10% to 15%. This receptor was identified in a man younger than 45 in good health and CMV-seropositive. Input material: PBMCs.

The CDR3, as DNA: TGTGCCAGTAGCCCGGGACACCGAAATAACTATGGCTACACCTTC. It yields the protein CASSPGHRNNYGYTF. The rearrangement joins TRBV19 to TRBJ1-2; TRBD1 is a possible D gene (6 bases). The germline V and J ends were trimmed by 6 bases and 1 base, with 15 bases remaining between them. The CDR3 runs 15 residues. The germline CDR1 and CDR2 sequences are LNHDA and SQIVND (reference sequence).